Below, 26 T cell receptor beta chains from the same sample are listed, as sequenced in a study of T cell responses to AZD1222 COVID-19 vaccine. Sequencing used immunoSEQ multiplex PCR; TCRdb keeps in-frame clones, though not all of them. The sample shows approximately 130,000 clones, around 90% of them seen only once. Sequencing used peripheral blood, obtained on day 0 of AZD1222 vaccination. Every receptor here comes from an adult in good health.

This clone has just a few counts. The chain carries TRBV6-2 or TRBV6-3 and TRBJ1-2; weak D call: TRBD1 (6 bases). Germline CDR1 MNHEY, CDR2 SVGEGT. This CDR3 region has 16 residues. Trimming pared 3 bases from V and 6 bases from J, leaving 20 bases between. This CDR3 is CASSYPIGGRSHGYTF. The CDR3 nucleotides read TGTGCCAGCAGTTATCCGATCGGGGGGCGATCCCATGGCTACACCTTC.

The chain carries TRBV11-2 and TRBJ2-1; the match to TRBD1 covers 7 bases. The CDR3 extends over 14 amino acids. Looked up from germline, CDR1 is SGHAT and CDR2 is FQNNGV. Trimming removed 3 bases from V and 1 base from J; junction bases left unmatched: 0. The CDR3: CASSFRGSYNEQFF. The CDR3 DNA is TGTGCCAGCAGCTTCAGGGGGTCCTACAATGAGCAGTTCTTC.

V usage is TRBV18 and J usage is TRBJ1-5; D uncertain. The length of the CDR3 is 12 residues. Germline V gives CDR1 KGHSH, CDR2 LQKENI. Trimming left V 2 bases short and J 7 bases short, with 6 bases between. The CDR3 region is CASSPGQQPQHF. As DNA, the CDR3 is TGTGCCAGCTCACCAGGGCAGCAGCCCCAGCATTTT. The complete variable domain, with remaining parts taken from reference TRBV18 and TRBJ1-5, reads NAGVMQNPRHLVRRRGQEARLRCSPMKGHSHVYWYRQLPEEGLKFMVYLQKENIIDESGMPKERFSAEFPKEGPSILRIQQVVRGDSAAYFCASSPGQQPQHFGDGTRLSIL.

The chain uses TRBV5-1 and TRBJ2-5; D unresolved. The germline V gene encodes CDR1 SGHRS and CDR2 YFSETQ. This CDR3 region has 11 residues. Trimming took off 3 bases at V and 2 bases at J, with 2 bases between the two ends. The CDR3 sequence is CASSWQETQYF. The CDR3 region has the DNA TGCGCCAGCAGCTGGCAAGAGACCCAGTACTTC.

The chain couples TRBV7-3 to TRBJ1-6, with a possible D match to TRBD1 (6 bases). Germline V gene lookup returns CDR1 SGHTA and CDR2 FQGTGA. The V gene lost 1 base and the J gene lost 9 bases, with 10 bases spanning the gap. The CDR3 is 14 amino acids. The CDR3 here is CASSLKGGTSPLHF. CDR3 coding DNA: TGTGCCAGCAGCTTAAAGGGGGGGACTTCACCCCTCCACTTT.

This clone was observed once. The gene calls are TRBV28 and TRBJ1-2; D call uncertain. The CDR3 has 15 amino acids. Germline CDR1 and CDR2: MDHEN and SYDVKM. V lost 5 bases, J lost 2 bases, and 15 bases lay in between. As DNA, the CDR3 is TGTGCCAGCAGTCCCTGGACGGAAACCAACTATGGCTACACCTTC. This sequence encodes CASSPWTETNYGYTF.

V usage is TRBV4-2 and J usage is TRBJ2-7; D might be TRBD1 or TRBD2, each matching 6 bases. The germline gives CDR1 LGHNA, CDR2 YNFKEQ. CDR3 length: 14 amino acids. V was clipped by 7 bases and J by 2 bases, with 15 bases between them. This CDR3 reads CASTRGTPTYEQYF. CDR3 nucleotides: TGTGCCAGCACCCGGGGGACACCGACCTACGAGCAGTACTTC.

The genes are TRBV6-5 and TRBJ1-1; D not resolved. The germline V gene encodes CDR1 MNHEY and CDR2 SVGAGI. V was cut by 7 bases and J by 0 bases, with 9 bases left in between. The CDR3 has 13 amino acids. The CDR3 DNA is TGTGCCAGCACGAGAACTCTGAACACTGAAGCTTTCTTT. This sequence encodes CASTRTLNTEAFF.

J is TRBJ1-2 and V is TRBV29-1; the D gene is possibly TRBD1 (5 bases). CDR3 length: 13 residues. The V end was cut by 4 bases, the J end by 7 bases, with 16 bases between. The germline V gene encodes CDR1 SQVTM and CDR2 ANQGSEA. CDR3 in amino acids: CSVGSPRAGGYTF. As DNA, the CDR3 is TGCAGCGTTGGGTCTCCCAGGGCCGGTGGCTACACCTTC.

The gene calls are TRBV7-3 and TRBJ1-6; TRBD1 aligns across 7 bases. This CDR3 contains 14 residues. V lost 4 bases to trimming and J lost 6 bases; unmatched junction nucleotides: 3. In germline, CDR1 is SGHTA, CDR2 FQGTGA. The CDR3 spells CASSSQGPNSPLHF. The DNA for the CDR3 is TGTGCCAGCAGCTCACAGGGGCCTAATTCACCCCTCCACTTT.

The chain combines TRBV21-1 with TRBJ1-1. TRBV21-1 counts as a pseudogene. This CDR3 has 14 residues. CDR3 amino acids: CASSKGEVSTEAFF. CDR3 in DNA: TGTGCCAGCAGCAAAGGGGAGGTTTCCACTGAAGCTTTCTTT.

The genes are TRBV6-1 and TRBJ2-7; no definite D call. The CDR3 has 14 residues. Germline assignment: CDR1 MNHNS and CDR2 SASEGT. Trimming removed 2 bases from V and 7 bases from J, with 15 bases in between. In DNA form, the CDR3 reads TGTGCCAGCAGTGAACTCTCTCAAAGTGGGGAGCAGTACTTC. It specifies CASSELSQSGEQYF.

The chain carries TRBV6-5 and TRBJ2-7, with 9 bases fitting TRBD2. This CDR3 has 14 amino acids. Germline CDR1 MNHEY, CDR2 SVGAGI. V lost 6 bases, J lost 7 bases, and 10 bases stayed unmatched. In DNA form, the CDR3 reads TGTGCCAGCAGCCAGTCTAGCGGGGCAGGGGAGCAGTACTTC. It is translated as CASSQSSGAGEQYF.

CDR3 bases: TGCGCCAGCAGCTTGGAGGGGGGCTATGGCTACACCTTC. Translation: CASSLEGGYGYTF. This sequence joins TRBV5-1 and TRBJ1-2, with a possible D match to TRBD1 (6 bases). The CDR3 consists of 13 residues. Germline CDR1 reads SGHRS; CDR2 reads YFSETQ. Deletions cut 0 bases from V and 4 bases from J, with 7 bases between.

V and J are TRBV7-8 and TRBJ2-1; tentatively, D is TRBD2 (6 bases). Germline V gene sequence: CDR1 SGHVS, CDR2 FQNEAQ. V was shortened by 6 bases and J by 3 bases, with 15 bases between the two germline ends. The length of the CDR3 is 15 residues. CDR3 in DNA: TGTGCCAGCAGTCTCTTCGGGGGTAACTACAATGAGCAGTTCTTC. Translated: CASSLFGGNYNEQFF.

The CDR3 DNA sequence: TGTGCCAGCAGTTTTGGAGGGGAATTTAACTATGGCTACACCTTC. This translates into CASSFGGEFNYGYTF. The rearrangement uses TRBV27 and TRBJ1-2; a possible D gene is TRBD1 (5 bases). Germline-derived CDR1 and CDR2 are MNHEY and SMNVEV (reference sequence). The CDR3 spans 15 residues. V was shortened by 3 bases and J by 1 base, with 12 bases between the two germline ends.

This chain connects TRBV10-1 to TRBJ1-2, with a tentative D call TRBD1 (5 bases). The ends were cut back, 0 bases at V and 3 bases at J, with 14 bases in the middle. CDR3 length: 16 residues. Germline CDR1 reads WNHNN; CDR2 reads SYGVQD (reference sequence). The CDR3: CASSESVWGGDYGYTF. CDR3 in DNA: TGCGCCAGCAGTGAGTCTGTGTGGGGGGGGGACTATGGCTACACCTTC.

The rearrangement links TRBV9 to TRBJ2-3; D is unresolved. V was trimmed by 3 bases and J by 5 bases, leaving 7 bases between them. CDR1 SGDLS and CDR2 YYNGEE come from the germline V gene. There are 12 residues in the CDR3. The CDR3 spells CASSGEEDTQYF. In nucleotides, the CDR3 is TGTGCCAGCAGCGGCGAGGAAGATACGCAGTATTTT.

The chain recombines TRBV5-1 with TRBJ2-7; TRBD1 or TRBD2 may be the D gene (6 bases each). The CDR3 spans 15 residues. V lost 0 bases to trimming and J lost 2 bases, with 12 bases between them. CDR1 is SGHRS, CDR2 YFSETQ, per germline. The CDR3 DNA reads as TGCGCCAGCAGCTTGGGCGCGGGACAAGCCTACGAGCAGTACTTC. Translating gives CASSLGAGQAYEQYF.

This chain uses TRBV5-6 with TRBJ2-7; the D gene is possibly TRBD2 (5 bases). This CDR3 contains 17 residues. CDR1 and CDR2 (germline): SGHDT, YYEEEE. Deletions cut 1 base from V and 1 base from J, with 18 bases between. The DNA of the CDR3 is TGTGCCAGCAGCTTGAATATTGGGGAGTGGGATTCCTACGAGCAGTACTTC. It codes for CASSLNIGEWDSYEQYF.

The chain is built from TRBV9 and TRBJ2-2, with TRBD2 matching 10 bases. J gave up 2 bases and V 0 bases, and 4 bases lay outside the gene matches. Germline lookup yields CDR1 SGDLS and CDR2 YYNGEE. The CDR3 contains 17 residues. The CDR3 DNA reads as TGTGCCAGCAGCGTAGTTAGCGGGGGGCTAAACACCGGGGAGCTGTTTTTT. Encoded protein: CASSVVSGGLNTGELFF.

The gene calls are TRBV18 and TRBJ2-2, with D unresolved. Germline CDR1 reads KGHSH; CDR2 reads LQKENI. This CDR3 spans 13 amino acids. With 3 bases removed from V and 5 bases from J, the gap between germline ends came to 7 bases. CDR3 bases: TGTGCCAGCTCACCCTCGGTTACCGGGGAGCTGTTTTTT. Translation gives CASSPSVTGELFF.

In this sample, this clone turned up once. This chain joins TRBV3-1 (or the pseudogene TRBV3-2) and TRBJ1-6, with D perhaps TRBD1 (5 bases). V was shortened by 1 base and J by 18 bases, with 10 bases between the two germline ends. The CDR3 loop spans 11 amino acids. The germline CDR1 and CDR2 sequences are LGHDT and YNNKEL (reference sequence). CDR3 in amino acids: CASSQGEGHHF. The CDR3 region has the DNA TGTGCCAGCAGCCAAGGGGAGGGGCACCACTTT.

V and J are TRBV5-1 and TRBJ2-2, with 9 bases that match TRBD2. This CDR3 is built from 16 residues. The V and J ends lost 4 bases and 3 bases, in that order; junction bases with no gene match: 7. Germline CDR1 is SGHRS and CDR2 is YFSETQ. As DNA, the CDR3 is TGCGCCAGCAGCCCGGTAGCGGGAGTCTACACCGGGGAGCTGTTTTTT. Protein sequence: CASSPVAGVYTGELFF.

This chain links TRBV6-5 with TRBJ2-2; D not resolved. Germline values: CDR1 MNHEY, CDR2 SVGAGI. The V gene lost 7 bases and the J gene lost 2 bases, with 14 bases spanning the gap. CDR3 length: 15 amino acids. The chain's CDR3 is CASTPVGYNTGELFF. The CDR3 DNA reads as TGTGCCAGCACCCCGGTAGGCTACAACACCGGGGAGCTGTTTTTT.

The chain links TRBV5-8 to TRBJ1-1; no clear D gene. This CDR3 has 13 residues. Germline V gives CDR1 SGHTS, CDR2 YDEGEE. V was cut by 4 bases and J by 3 bases, with 10 bases left in between. As DNA, the CDR3 is TGTGCCAGCAGCCCCGGCCGGTACACTGAAGCTTTCTTT. Its protein product is CASSPGRYTEAFF.